A single T cell receptor beta chain is shown here with its context. Profiled with immunoSEQ multiplex PCR; TCRdb holds only in-frame clones, not every one. The profile shows tens of thousands of clones, roughly 85% of them singletons. V gave up 0 bases and J gave up 4 bases; unmatched junction bases: 2. Germline-derived CDR1 and CDR2 are SGHNT and YYREEE (reference sequence). The CDR3 is made up of 14 amino acids. The data derive from a study of cytotoxic CD8 clonotypes in ibrutinib-treated CLL. Study background: Investigators reported roughly 24 partial and 2 complete responses; after median roughly 70 months, about 15 patients remained remitted and about twelve progressed.

The receptor's source is a human donor with chronic lymphocytic leukemia. Sequenced here: PBMCs, sampled after 24 months of ibrutinib treatment. The V call is TRBV5-4, the J call TRBJ2-3, with TRBD1 identical over 7 bases. The CDR3 DNA reads as TGTGCCAGCAGCTTGGAGGGGGCCGCAGATACGCAGTATTTT. Residues: CASSLEGAADTQYF.